This T cell receptor beta chain was recovered during a study of monozygotic twins with cystic fibrosis. The protocol was immunoSEQ multiplex PCR, while the TCRdb copy is restricted to in-frame clones and leaves out a portion. The data hold some 10,000 clones, with approximately 99.4% observed a single time. The CDR3 loop spans 14 amino acids. The J segment lost 6 bases and the V segment lost 8 bases, leaving 5 bases of the junction unmatched. CDR1 and CDR2 from the germline V gene are MNHNS and SASEGT. The sequence was obtained from a man aged 18-30 years with cystic fibrosis. V gene TRBV6-1 combines with J gene TRBJ2-2; 11 positions match TRBD2. The specimen was blood. As DNA, the CDR3 is TGTGCCAGCTCCCTAGCGGGAGGTCCCGGGGAGCTGTTTTTT. As protein: CASSLAGGPGELFF.